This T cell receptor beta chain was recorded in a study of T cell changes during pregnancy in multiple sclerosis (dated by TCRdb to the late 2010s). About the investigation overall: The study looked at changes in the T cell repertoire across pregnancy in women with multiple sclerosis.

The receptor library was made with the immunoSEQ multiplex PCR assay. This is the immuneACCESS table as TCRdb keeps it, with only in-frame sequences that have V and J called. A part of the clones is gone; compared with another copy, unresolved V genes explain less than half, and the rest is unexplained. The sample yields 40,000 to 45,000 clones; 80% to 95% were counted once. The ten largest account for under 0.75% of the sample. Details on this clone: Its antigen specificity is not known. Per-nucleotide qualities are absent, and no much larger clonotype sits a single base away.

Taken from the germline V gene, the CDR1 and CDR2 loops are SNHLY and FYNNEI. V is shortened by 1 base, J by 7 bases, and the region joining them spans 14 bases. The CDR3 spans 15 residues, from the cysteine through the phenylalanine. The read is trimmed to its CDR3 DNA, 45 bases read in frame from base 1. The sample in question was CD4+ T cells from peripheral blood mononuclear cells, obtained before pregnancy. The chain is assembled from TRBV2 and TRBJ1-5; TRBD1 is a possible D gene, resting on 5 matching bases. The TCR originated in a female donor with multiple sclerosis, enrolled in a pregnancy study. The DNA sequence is TGTGCCAGCAGTGAAGGTCAGGGTAAGGTACAGCCCCAGCATTTT. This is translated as CASSEGQGKVQPQHF.